This T cell receptor (beta chain) is from a study of cytomegalovirus exposure and HLA in healthy donors. 60 Vbeta and 13 Jbeta primers were used in PCR. Sequenced by immunoSEQ multiplex PCR; TCRdb stores in-frame clones only, minus some. The table lists approximately 150,000 clones, roughly 80% of them singletons. The material sequenced was PBMCs. The origin of this receptor is a middle-aged man in good health and CMV-seronegative.

CDR3 in DNA: TGTGCCAGCAGCCTCCGGGGGGCGTACAATGAGCAGTTCTTC. It specifies CASSLRGAYNEQFF. The gene calls are TRBV7-3 and TRBJ2-1; a weak D match, TRBD2 (7 bases). The CDR3 spans 14 residues. Germline-derived CDR1 and CDR2 are SGHTA and FQGTGA. Trimming shortened V by 5 bases and J by 4 bases, and 12 bases separated the two germline ends.